Listed here are 22 T cell receptor beta chains from one sample, sequenced in a study of PD-1 blockade in classical Hodgkin lymphoma. Relapse after autologous stem cell transplantation occurred in every patient, and brentuximab vedotin exposure varied. The repertoire was sequenced with immunoSEQ multiplex PCR; TCRdb's copy has only in-frame clones and lacks some. The sample carries about 110,000 clones, roughly nine tenths recorded once. The specimen was peripheral blood mononuclear cells (PBMCs), collected before the second cycle of nivolumab. The receptors derive from a human donor with classical Hodgkin lymphoma.

The chain employs TRBV4-3 and TRBJ1-2; no clear D. The germline V and J ends were trimmed by 3 bases and 0 bases, with 11 bases remaining between them. The germline V gene encodes CDR1 LGHNA and CDR2 YSLEER. The CDR3 has 15 amino acids. DNA of the CDR3: TGCGCCAGCAGCCATCGGTGGGGAGCTAACTATGGCTACACCTTC. Translation: CASSHRWGANYGYTF.

This rearrangement joins TRBV5-6 to TRBJ2-1; D is ambiguous. Germline CDR1 and CDR2: SGHDT and YYEEEE. With 2 bases removed from V and 10 bases from J, the gap between germline ends came to 13 bases. The CDR3 extends over 13 amino acids. Here the CDR3 DNA reads TGTGCCAGCAGCTTCCCGGACGGTCTCGAGCAGTTCTTC. Its translation: CASSFPDGLEQFF.

With regard to this clone: Relative to the germline gene, one junction end is altered; a read error may explain this. Other DNA sequences in this sample translate to the same CDR3. The rearrangement links TRBV15 to TRBJ1-2; D remains unclear. Germline CDR1 LNHNV, CDR2 YYDKDF (reference sequence). CDR3 length equals 18 residues. In DNA form, the CDR3 reads TGCGCCACCAGCAGAGATCACATGCGTTCGGCAGGCCCGTATGGCTACACCTTC. Its protein is CATSRDHMRSAGPYGYTF.

This clone was picked up many times. V is TRBV10-3 and J is TRBJ1-3; no reliable D call. The CDR3 totals 11 residues. Germline V gene data show CDR1 as ENHRY and CDR2 as SYGVKD. Trimming left V 10 bases short and J 8 bases short, with 12 bases between. The CDR3 coding sequence is TGTGCCAGTGGGAGAACGGACACCATATATTTT. It codes for CASGRTDTIYF.

This clone was counted between two and nine times. The chain has TRBV19 and TRBJ2-1, with D unclear. Trimming removed 7 bases at V and 1 base at J, with 17 bases between. Germline CDR1 is LNHDA and CDR2 is SQIVND (reference sequence). This CDR3 spans 16 amino acids. This CDR3 reads CASTRTPRRSYNEQFF. The CDR3 nucleotides read TGTGCCAGTACCCGGACGCCGCGAAGATCCTACAATGAGCAGTTCTTC.

The J gene is TRBJ2-1, the V gene TRBV19, with 7 bases aligning to TRBD2. CDR3 length: 16 amino acids. Looked up from germline, CDR1 is LNHDA and CDR2 is SQIVND (reference sequence). The ends lost 5 bases at V and 8 bases at J; junction bases unmatched: 15. CDR3 nucleotide sequence: TGTGCCAGTAGTTTCACTAGCGCGACGGGTTGGGATGAGCAGTTCTTC. Its translation: CASSFTSATGWDEQFF.

This clone came up many times. The V and J genes are TRBV5-4 and TRBJ1-4; 12 bases are a match to TRBD1. Trimming removed 4 bases from V and 6 bases from J; junction bases left unmatched: 4. Germline CDR1 and CDR2: SGHNT and YYREEE (reference sequence). The CDR3 spans 15 residues. CDR3 amino acids: CASSPGTGGDEKLFF. The CDR3 DNA follows: TGTGCCAGCAGCCCGGGGACAGGGGGCGATGAAAAACTGTTTTTT.

The chain links TRBV7-9 to TRBJ2-7; 13 positions agree with TRBD2. The CDR3 is 15 amino acids. V was clipped by 6 bases and J by 4 bases; unmatched bases: 6. Germline V gives CDR1 SEHNR, CDR2 FQNEAQ (reference sequence). The CDR3 reads CASRPGLAGVYEQYF. Written as DNA, the CDR3 is TGTGCCAGCAGGCCCGGACTAGCGGGAGTTTACGAGCAGTACTTC.

The genes are TRBV5-1 and TRBJ2-3; no clear D gene. The CDR3 loop spans 13 amino acids. The germline V gene has CDR1 SGHRS and CDR2 YFSETQ. V gave up 1 base and J gave up 0 bases, with 3 bases separating them. CDR3 sequence reads: CASSLQSTDTQYF. CDR3 in DNA: TGCGCCAGCAGCTTGCAAAGCACAGATACGCAGTATTTT.

The V gene is TRBV7-2, the J gene TRBJ1-1, with no clear D. The germline V gene encodes CDR1 SGHTA and CDR2 FQGNSA. Deletions cut 5 bases from V and 5 bases from J, with 9 bases between. The CDR3 has 12 amino acids. The CDR3 region has the DNA TGTGCCAGCAGCGTTAGTAGAACTGAAGCTTTCTTT. Protein sequence: CASSVSRTEAFF. The full variable domain, rest sourced from reference TRBV7-2 and TRBJ1-1, is GAGVSQSPSNKVTEKGKDVELRCDPISGHTALYWYRQSLGQGLEFLIYFQGNSAPDKSGLPSDRFSAERTGGSVSTLTIQRTQQEDSAVYLCASSVSRTEAFFGQGTRLTVV.

J is TRBJ2-1 and V is TRBV30; 13 bases are a match to TRBD2. The CDR3 totals 17 residues. Germline V gene lookup returns CDR1 GTSNPN and CDR2 SVGIG (reference sequence). The J segment lost 6 bases and the V segment lost 4 bases, leaving 12 bases of the junction unmatched. The CDR3 loop reads CAWKYSWTSGSRNEQFF. In nucleotides, the CDR3 is TGTGCCTGGAAATACTCTTGGACTAGCGGGAGTCGCAATGAGCAGTTCTTC.

The V call is TRBV2, the J call TRBJ1-2; 7 nucleotides line up with TRBD1. The CDR3 covers 11 residues. J lost 10 bases, V lost 2 bases, and 1 base had no gene match. Germline CDR1 and CDR2: SNHLY and FYNNEI. The chain's CDR3 is CASSEQGDYTF. Written as DNA, the CDR3 is TGTGCCAGCAGTGAACAGGGGGACTACACCTTC.

In DNA form, the CDR3 reads TGTGCCAGCAGACTCTACACCGGGGAGCTGTTTTTT. Its translation is CASRLYTGELFF. This sequence joins TRBV13 and TRBJ2-2; D uncertain. From germline, CDR1 is PRHDT and CDR2 FYEKMQ (reference sequence). CDR3 size: 12 residues. Trimming pared 6 bases from V and 3 bases from J, leaving 5 bases between.

The chain's CDR3 is CASSHLTGGDTEAFF. CDR3 nucleotide sequence: TGTGCCAGCAGTCATCTGACAGGGGGGGATACTGAAGCTTTCTTT. J is TRBJ1-1 and V is TRBV2; 9 nucleotides align to TRBD1. This CDR3 has 15 residues. The trim removed 5 bases at V and 5 bases at J, leaving 9 bases unmatched. Germline values: CDR1 SNHLY, CDR2 FYNNEI.

As DNA, the CDR3 is TGCGCCAGCAGCTCCTCTAGGTGGGAGACCCAGTACTTC. Protein: CASSSSRWETQYF. The J gene is TRBJ2-5, the V gene TRBV4-3; D remains unclear. Trimming cost V 5 bases and J 5 bases, with 12 bases left between them. CDR3 length equals 13 residues. The V gene's germline CDR1 is LGHNA and CDR2 YSLEER.

This chain links TRBV19 with TRBJ1-5; D is perhaps TRBD1 (5 bases). Trimming left V 4 bases short and J 0 bases short, with 10 bases between. The CDR3 loop spans 15 amino acids. Germline V gene data show CDR1 as LNHDA and CDR2 as SQIVND (reference sequence). The CDR3 protein is CASSTGRYSNQPQHF. The CDR3 region has the DNA TGTGCCAGTAGTACAGGGAGATATAGCAATCAGCCCCAGCATTTT.

The chain carries TRBV2 and TRBJ2-7; TRBD1 matches 11 bases. Trimming at V came to 9 bases and at J to 8 bases, leaving 9 bases not matched to a gene. The CDR3 sequence is 13 residues long. CDR1 and CDR2 from the germline V gene are SNHLY and FYNNEI. The CDR3 nucleotides read TGTGCCAGATCTCCGGGACAGGGGGTACAGCAGTACTTC. Translation gives CARSPGQGVQQYF.

The chain uses TRBV27 and TRBJ2-7; TRBD2 might be the D (5 bases). V lost 2 bases and J 5 bases, leaving 10 bases between the germline ends. The V gene's germline CDR1 is MNHEY and CDR2 SMNVEV (reference sequence). The CDR3 loop spans 13 amino acids. The CDR3: CASSLRSGDEQYF. In DNA, the CDR3 is TGTGCCAGCAGTTTAAGGTCCGGGGACGAGCAGTACTTC.

This clone was found once. The V call is TRBV4-1, the J call TRBJ2-7; TRBD1 or TRBD2 may be the D gene (5 bases each). The CDR3 runs 12 residues. From germline, CDR1 is MGHRA and CDR2 YSYEKL. Trimming left V 1 base short and J 13 bases short, with 14 bases between. CDR3 residues: CASSQVVGDLYF. For the CDR3, the DNA is TGCGCCAGCAGCCAAGTTGTCGGGGACCTCTACTTC.

The V and J genes are TRBV6-5 and TRBJ1-3; unclear D gene. The CDR3 consists of 14 residues. Germline V lookup: CDR1 MNHEY, CDR2 SVGAGI. Deletions cut 5 bases from V and 0 bases from J, with 8 bases between. CDR3 DNA sequence: TGTGCCAGCAGTCGTACACCCTCTGGAAACACCATATATTTT. This translates into CASSRTPSGNTIYF.

The chain couples TRBV13 to TRBJ2-5; D gene ambiguous. The germline CDR1 and CDR2 sequences are PRHDT and FYEKMQ (reference sequence). This CDR3 spans 13 amino acids. V dropped 0 bases and J dropped 5 bases, with 7 bases sitting between them. CDR3 in amino acids: CASSLGLEETQYF. In DNA form, the CDR3 reads TGTGCCAGCAGCTTAGGCCTGGAGGAGACCCAGTACTTC.

The chain recombines TRBV11-2 with TRBJ2-2, with D uncertain. The germline V gene has CDR1 SGHAT and CDR2 FQNNGV. Trimming removed 5 bases at V and 1 base at J, with 8 bases between. The CDR3 runs to 14 residues. CDR3 in amino acids: CASSKPLNTGELFF. In nucleotides, the CDR3 is TGTGCCAGCAGCAAGCCCCTGAACACCGGGGAGCTGTTTTTT.